This paragraph reports one T cell receptor beta chain. Clones were read by immunoSEQ multiplex PCR, and TCRdb kept only the in-frame ones, dropping some. In the table there are a few hundred thousand clones, 65% of which are singletons. The source of the sample is a study of shared clonotypes between healthy human individuals. The wider study: CD4 naive cells filled three plates per donor, CD4 memory three, CD8 naive two and CD8 memory one.

Trimming took off 4 bases at V and 6 bases at J, with 22 bases between the two ends. The CDR3 consists of 16 residues. CDR1 is LGHNA, CDR2 YSLEER, per germline. The specimen sequenced was memory CD4+ T cells sorted from blood. Subset noted: CD45RA-negative fraction. The V and J genes are TRBV4-3 and TRBJ2-7; tentatively, D is TRBD1 or TRBD2 (5 bases each). The TCR comes from a man aged 30 to 39 in good health. CDR3 amino acids: CASSPGRGASQGEQYF. The DNA of the CDR3 is TGCGCCAGCAGCCCTGGACGGGGAGCTTCTCAGGGCGAGCAGTACTTC.